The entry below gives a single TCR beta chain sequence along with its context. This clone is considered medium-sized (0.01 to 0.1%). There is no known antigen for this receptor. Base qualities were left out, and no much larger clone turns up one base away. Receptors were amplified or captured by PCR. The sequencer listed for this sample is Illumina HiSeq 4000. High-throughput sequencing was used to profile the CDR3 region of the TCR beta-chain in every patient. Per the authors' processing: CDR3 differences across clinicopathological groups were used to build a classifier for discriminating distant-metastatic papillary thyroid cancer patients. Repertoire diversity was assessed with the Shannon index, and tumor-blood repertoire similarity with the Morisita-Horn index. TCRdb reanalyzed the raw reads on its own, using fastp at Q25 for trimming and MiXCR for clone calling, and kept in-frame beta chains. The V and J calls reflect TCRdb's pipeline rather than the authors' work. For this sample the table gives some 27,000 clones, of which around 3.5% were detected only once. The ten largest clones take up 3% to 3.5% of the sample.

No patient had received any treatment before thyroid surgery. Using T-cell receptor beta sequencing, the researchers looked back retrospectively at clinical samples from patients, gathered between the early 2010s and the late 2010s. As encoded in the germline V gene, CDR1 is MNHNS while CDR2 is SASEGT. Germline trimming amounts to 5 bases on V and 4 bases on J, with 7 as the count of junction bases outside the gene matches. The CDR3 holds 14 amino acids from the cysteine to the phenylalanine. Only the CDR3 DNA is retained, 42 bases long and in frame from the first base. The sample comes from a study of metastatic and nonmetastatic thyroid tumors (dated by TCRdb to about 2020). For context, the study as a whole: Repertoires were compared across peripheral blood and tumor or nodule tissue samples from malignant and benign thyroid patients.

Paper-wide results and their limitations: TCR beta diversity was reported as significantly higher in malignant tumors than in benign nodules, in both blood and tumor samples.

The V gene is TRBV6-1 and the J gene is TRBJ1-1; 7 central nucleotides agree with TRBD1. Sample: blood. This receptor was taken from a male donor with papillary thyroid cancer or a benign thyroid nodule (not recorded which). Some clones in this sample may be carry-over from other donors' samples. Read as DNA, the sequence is TGTGCCAGCAGTTGGGACAGAGCGAGCACTGAAGCTTTCTTT. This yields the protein CASSWDRASTEAFF.